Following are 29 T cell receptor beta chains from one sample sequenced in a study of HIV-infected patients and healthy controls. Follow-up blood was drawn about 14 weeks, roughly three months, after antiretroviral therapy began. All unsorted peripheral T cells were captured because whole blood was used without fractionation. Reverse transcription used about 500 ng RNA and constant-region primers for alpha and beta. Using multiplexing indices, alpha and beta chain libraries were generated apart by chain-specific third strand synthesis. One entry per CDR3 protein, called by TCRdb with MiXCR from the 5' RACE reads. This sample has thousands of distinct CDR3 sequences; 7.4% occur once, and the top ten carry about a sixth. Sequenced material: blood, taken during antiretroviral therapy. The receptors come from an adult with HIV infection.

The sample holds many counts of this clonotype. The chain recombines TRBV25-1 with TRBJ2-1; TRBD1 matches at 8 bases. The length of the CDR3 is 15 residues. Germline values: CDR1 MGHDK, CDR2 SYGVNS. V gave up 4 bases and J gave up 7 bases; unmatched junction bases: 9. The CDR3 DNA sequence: TGTGCCAGCAGTGGTCAACAGGGGGGAAGGAATGAGCAGTTCTTC. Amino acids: CASSGQQGGRNEQFF. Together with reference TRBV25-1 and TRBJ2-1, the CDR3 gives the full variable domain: EADIYQTPRYLVIGTGKKITLECSQTMGHDKMYWYQQDPGMELHLIHYSYGVNSTEKGDLSSESTVSRIRTEHFPLTLESARPSHTSQYLCASSGQQGGRNEQFFGPGTRLTVL.

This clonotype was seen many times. DNA of the CDR3: TGTGCCAGCAGTTTACTTTTGAAAGCCAGCAATCAGCCCCAGCATTTT. Its translation: CASSLLLKASNQPQHF. The V call is TRBV28, the J call TRBJ1-5; D unclear. Germline CDR1 reads MDHEN; CDR2 reads SYDVKM. The length of the CDR3 is 16 residues. The V gene lost 2 bases and the J gene lost 1 base, with 12 bases spanning the gap.

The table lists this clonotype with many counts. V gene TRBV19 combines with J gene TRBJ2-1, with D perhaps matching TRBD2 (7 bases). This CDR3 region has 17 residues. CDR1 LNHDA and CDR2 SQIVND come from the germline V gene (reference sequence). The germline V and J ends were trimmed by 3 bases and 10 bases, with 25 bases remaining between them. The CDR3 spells CASSIMGGKVRGGEQFF. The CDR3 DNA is TGTGCCAGTAGTATTATGGGCGGGAAGGTCCGCGGGGGCGAGCAGTTCTTC.

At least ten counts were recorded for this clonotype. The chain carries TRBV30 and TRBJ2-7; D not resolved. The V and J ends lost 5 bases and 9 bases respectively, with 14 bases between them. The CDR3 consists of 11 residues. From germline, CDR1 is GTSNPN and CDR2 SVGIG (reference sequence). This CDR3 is CAWGQAAGQYF. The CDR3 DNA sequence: TGTGCCTGGGGCCAGGCAGCCGGGCAGTACTTC.

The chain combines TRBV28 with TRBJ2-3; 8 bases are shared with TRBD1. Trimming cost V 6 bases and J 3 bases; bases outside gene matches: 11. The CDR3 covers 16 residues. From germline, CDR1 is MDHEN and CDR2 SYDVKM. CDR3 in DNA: TGTGCCAGCAGCCTTCTTGGGACAGGCTTTACAGATACGCAGTATTTT. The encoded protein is CASSLLGTGFTDTQYF.

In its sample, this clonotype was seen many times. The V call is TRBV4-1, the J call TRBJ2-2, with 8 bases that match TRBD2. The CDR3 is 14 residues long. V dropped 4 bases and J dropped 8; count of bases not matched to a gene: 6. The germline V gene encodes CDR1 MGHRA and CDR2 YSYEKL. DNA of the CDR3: TGCGCCAGCAGCCGGGGACTAGTAACAGGGGAGCTGTTTTTT. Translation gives CASSRGLVTGELFF.

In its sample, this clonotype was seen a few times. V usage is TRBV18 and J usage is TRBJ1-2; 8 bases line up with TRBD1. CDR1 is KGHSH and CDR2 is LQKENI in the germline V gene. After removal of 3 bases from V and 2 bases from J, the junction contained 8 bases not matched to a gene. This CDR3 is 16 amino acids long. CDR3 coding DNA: TGTGCCAGCTCACCGGGGGGGACAGGACCCAACTATGGCTACACCTTC. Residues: CASSPGGTGPNYGYTF.

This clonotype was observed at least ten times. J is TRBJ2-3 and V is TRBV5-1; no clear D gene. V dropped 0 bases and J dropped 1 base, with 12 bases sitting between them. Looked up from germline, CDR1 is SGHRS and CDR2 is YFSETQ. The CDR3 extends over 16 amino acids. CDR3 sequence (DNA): TGCGCCAGCAGCTTGGTTGTGGGTATAGGCACAGATACGCAGTATTTT. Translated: CASSLVVGIGTDTQYF.

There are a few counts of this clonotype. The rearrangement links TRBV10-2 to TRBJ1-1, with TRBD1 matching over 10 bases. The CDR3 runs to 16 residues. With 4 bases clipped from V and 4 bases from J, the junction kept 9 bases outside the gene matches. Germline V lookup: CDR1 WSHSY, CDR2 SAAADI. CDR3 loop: CASSALGQGDSTEAFF. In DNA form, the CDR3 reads TGCGCCAGCAGTGCCCTCGGACAGGGGGATTCCACTGAAGCTTTCTTT.

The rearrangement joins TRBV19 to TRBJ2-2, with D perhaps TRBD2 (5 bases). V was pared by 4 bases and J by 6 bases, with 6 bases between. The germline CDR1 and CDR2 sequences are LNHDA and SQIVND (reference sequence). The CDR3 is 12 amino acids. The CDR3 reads CASSTGAGELFF. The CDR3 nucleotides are TGTGCCAGTAGTACCGGGGCCGGGGAGCTGTTTTTT.

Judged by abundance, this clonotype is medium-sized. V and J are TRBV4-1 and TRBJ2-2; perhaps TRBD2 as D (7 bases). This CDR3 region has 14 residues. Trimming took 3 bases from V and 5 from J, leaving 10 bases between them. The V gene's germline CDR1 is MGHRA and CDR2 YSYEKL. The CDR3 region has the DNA TGCGCCAGCAGCCAGGGGAGGGGGACCGGGGAGCTGTTTTTT. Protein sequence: CASSQGRGTGELFF.

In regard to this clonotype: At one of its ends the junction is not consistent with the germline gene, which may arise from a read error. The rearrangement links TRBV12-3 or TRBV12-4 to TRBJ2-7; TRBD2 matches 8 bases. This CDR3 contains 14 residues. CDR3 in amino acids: CSSSLSGGSYEQYF. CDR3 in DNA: TGTTCCAGCAGTTTATCGGGGGGGTCCTACGAGCAGTACTTC.

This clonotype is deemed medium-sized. The CDR3 spells CASSFATSEQYF. CDR3 bases: TGTGCCAGCAGCTTCGCGACCAGCGAGCAGTACTTC. This chain links TRBV5-8 with TRBJ2-7; no firm D call. CDR1 and CDR2 from the germline V gene are SGHTS and YDEGEE. The CDR3 length is 12 residues. The V and J ends lost 2 bases and 6 bases respectively, with 9 bases between them. Full variable domain (outside the CDR3, taken from reference TRBV5-8 and TRBJ2-7): EAGVTQSPTHLIKTRGQQATLRCSPISGHTSVYWYQQALGLGLQFLLWYDEGEERNRGNFPPRFSGRQFPNYSSELNVNALELEDSALYLCASSFATSEQYFGPGTRLTVT.

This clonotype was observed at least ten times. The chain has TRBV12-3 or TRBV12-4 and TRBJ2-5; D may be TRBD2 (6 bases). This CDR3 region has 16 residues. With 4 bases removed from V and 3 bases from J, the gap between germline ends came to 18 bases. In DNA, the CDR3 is TGTGCCAGCAGTTCGGGACTCGGATCCGGAGAAGAGACCCAGTACTTC. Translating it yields CASSSGLGSGEETQYF.

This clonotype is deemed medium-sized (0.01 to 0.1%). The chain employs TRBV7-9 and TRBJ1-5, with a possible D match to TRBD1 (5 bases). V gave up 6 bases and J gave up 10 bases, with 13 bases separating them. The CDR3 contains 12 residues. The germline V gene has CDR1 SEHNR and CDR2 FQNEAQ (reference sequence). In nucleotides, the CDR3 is TGTGCCAGCAGTCCTGGGGGATATCCCCAGCATTTT. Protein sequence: CASSPGGYPQHF.

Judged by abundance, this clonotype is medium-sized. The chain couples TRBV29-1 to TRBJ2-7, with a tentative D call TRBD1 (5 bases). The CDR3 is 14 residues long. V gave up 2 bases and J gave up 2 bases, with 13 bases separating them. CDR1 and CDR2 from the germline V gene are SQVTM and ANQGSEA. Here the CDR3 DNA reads TGCAGCGTTGAAAGGCCAGGGCCCACCTACGAGCAGTACTTC. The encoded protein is CSVERPGPTYEQYF.

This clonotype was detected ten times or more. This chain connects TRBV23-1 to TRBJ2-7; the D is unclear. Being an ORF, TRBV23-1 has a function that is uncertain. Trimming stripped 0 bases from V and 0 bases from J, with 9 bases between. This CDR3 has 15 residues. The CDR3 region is CASSQSTDNSYEQYF. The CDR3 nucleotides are TGCGCCAGCAGTCAATCGACCGACAACTCCTACGAGCAGTACTTC.

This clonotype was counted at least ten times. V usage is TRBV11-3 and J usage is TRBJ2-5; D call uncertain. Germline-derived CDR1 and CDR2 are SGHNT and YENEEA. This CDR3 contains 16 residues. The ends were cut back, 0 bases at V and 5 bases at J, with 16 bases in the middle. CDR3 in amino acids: CASSLDREQYEETQYF. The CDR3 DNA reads TGTGCCAGCAGCTTAGATCGAGAACAGTATGAGGAGACCCAGTACTTC. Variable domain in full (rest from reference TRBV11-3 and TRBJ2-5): EAGVVQSPRYKIIEKKQPVAFWCNPISGHNTLYWYLQNLGQGPELLIRYENEEAVDDSQLPKDRFSAERLKGVDSTLKIQPAELGDSAVYLCASSLDREQYEETQYFGPGTRLLVL.

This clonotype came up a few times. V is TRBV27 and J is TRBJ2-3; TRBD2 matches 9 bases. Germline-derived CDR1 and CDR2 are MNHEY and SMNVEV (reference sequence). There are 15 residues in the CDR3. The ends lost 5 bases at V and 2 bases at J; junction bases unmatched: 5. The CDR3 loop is CASSLLAGTTDTQYF. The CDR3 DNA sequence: TGTGCCAGCAGTCTTCTAGCGGGGACCACAGATACGCAGTATTTT.

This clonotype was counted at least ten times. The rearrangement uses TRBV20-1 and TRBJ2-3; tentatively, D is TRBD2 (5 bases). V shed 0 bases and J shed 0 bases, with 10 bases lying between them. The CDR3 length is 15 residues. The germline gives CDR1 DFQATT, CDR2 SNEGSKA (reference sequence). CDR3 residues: CSARDRTGSTDTQYF. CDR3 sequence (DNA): TGCAGTGCTAGAGATAGGACGGGGAGCACAGATACGCAGTATTTT.

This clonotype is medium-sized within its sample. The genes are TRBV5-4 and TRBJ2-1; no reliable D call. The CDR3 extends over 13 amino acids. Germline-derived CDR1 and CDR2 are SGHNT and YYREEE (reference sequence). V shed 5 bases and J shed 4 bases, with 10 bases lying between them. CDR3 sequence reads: CASSSALYNEQFF. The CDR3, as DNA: TGTGCCAGCAGTTCTGCGCTTTACAATGAGCAGTTCTTC.

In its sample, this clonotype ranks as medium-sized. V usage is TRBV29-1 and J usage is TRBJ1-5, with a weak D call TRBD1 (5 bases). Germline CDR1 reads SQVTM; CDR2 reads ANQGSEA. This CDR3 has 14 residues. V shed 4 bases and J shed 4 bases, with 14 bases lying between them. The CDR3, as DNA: TGCAGCGTTGGGACCGGGACGGGAAATCAGCCCCAGCATTTT. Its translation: CSVGTGTGNQPQHF.

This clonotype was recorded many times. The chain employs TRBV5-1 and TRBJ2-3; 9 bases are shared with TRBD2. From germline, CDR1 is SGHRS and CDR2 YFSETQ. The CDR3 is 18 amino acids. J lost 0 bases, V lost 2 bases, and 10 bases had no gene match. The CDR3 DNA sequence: TGCGCCAGCAGCTTTCTTCCGGGACTAGCTTCCAGCACAGATACGCAGTATTTT. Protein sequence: CASSFLPGLASSTDTQYF.

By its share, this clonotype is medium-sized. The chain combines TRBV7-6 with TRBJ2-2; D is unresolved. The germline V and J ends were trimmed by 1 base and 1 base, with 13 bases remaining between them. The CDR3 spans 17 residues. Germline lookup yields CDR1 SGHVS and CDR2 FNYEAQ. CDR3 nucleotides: TGTGCCAGCAGCTTAGATATAGGCAGGCTGAACACCGGGGAGCTGTTTTTT. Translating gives CASSLDIGRLNTGELFF.

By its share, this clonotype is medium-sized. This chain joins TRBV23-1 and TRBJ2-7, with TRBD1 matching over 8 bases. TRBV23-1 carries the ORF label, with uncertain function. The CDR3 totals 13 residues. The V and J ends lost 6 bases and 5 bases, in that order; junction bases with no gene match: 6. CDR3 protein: CASSSRGPHEQYF. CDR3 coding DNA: TGCGCCAGCAGCAGCAGGGGGCCCCACGAGCAGTACTTC.

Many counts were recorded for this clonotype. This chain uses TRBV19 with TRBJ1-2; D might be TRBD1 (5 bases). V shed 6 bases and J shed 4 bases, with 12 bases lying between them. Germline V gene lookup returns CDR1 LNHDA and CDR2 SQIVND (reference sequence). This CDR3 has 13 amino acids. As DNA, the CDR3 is TGTGCCAGTAGGGACACCGGAACCTATGGCTACACCTTC. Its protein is CASRDTGTYGYTF. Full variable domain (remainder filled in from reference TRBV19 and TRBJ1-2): DGGITQSPKYLFRKEGQNVTLSCEQNLNHDAMYWYRQDPGQGLRLIYYSQIVNDFQKGDIAEGYSVSREKKESFPLTVTSAQKNPTAFYLCASRDTGTYGYTFGSGTRLTVV.

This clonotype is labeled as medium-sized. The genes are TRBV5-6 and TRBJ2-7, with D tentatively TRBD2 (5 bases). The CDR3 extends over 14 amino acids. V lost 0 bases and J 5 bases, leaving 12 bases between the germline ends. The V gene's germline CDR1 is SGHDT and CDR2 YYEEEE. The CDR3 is CASSLVGLADEQYF. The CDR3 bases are TGTGCCAGCAGCTTGGTTGGTCTAGCTGACGAGCAGTACTTC.

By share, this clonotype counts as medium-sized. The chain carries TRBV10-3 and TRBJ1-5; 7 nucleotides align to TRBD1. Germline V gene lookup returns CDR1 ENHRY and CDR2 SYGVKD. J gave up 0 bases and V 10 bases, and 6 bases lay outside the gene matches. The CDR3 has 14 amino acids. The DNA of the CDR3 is TGTGCCACCTGGGACAGTAATAGCAATCAGCCCCAGCATTTT. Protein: CATWDSNSNQPQHF.

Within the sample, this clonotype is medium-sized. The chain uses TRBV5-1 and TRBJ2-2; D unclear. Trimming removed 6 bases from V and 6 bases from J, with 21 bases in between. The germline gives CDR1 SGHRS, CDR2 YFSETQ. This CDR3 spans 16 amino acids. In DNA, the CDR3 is TGCGCCAGCACCTTCTCCTCCGGAGTTGGAGCCGGGGAGCTGTTTTTT. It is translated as CASTFSSGVGAGELFF. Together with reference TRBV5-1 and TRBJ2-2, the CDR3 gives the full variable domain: KAGVTQTPRYLIKTRGQQVTLSCSPISGHRSVSWYQQTPGQGLQFLFEYFSETQRNKGNFPGRFSGRQFSNSRSEMNVSTLELGDSALYLCASTFSSGVGAGELFFGEGSRLTVL.